This entry is about one TCR beta chain. There is no known antigen for this receptor. The input lacks base qualities; no much larger clone sits a single base away. From the germline V gene, CDR1 is SQVTM and CDR2 is ANQGSEA. A distance of 21 bases separates the germline ends of V and J, which lose 6 bases and 3 bases respectively. The CDR3 measures 16 amino acids from cysteine to phenylalanine. Only the CDR3 portion is preserved as DNA: 48 bases, with reading frame beginning at the first base. The trial excluded patients who had a history of autoimmune disease or who were on systemic immunosuppression. In every dose cohort, peripheral blood was drawn for TCR sequencing at baseline, cycle 4 day 1, and cycle 7 day 1. The samples were taken from a phase I, first-in-human, multicenter, open-label dose-escalation trial of ivuxolimab. The trial enrolled adults with locally advanced or metastatic head and neck squamous cell, hepatocellular, melanoma or renal cell carcinoma. Before TCR sequencing, CD4+ and CD8+ T cells were separately sorted from peripheral blood.

To sequence the TCRbeta CDR3 region, genomic DNA was isolated from the sorted cells. The immunoSEQ Assay was used to sequence the TCRbeta CDR3 regions. TCRdb mirrors the immuneACCESS table, restricted to in-frame sequences. Some clones are absent from its copies; in checked studies, under half trace to an unresolved V gene, and the reason for the others is unknown. The sample profile shows approximately 74,000 clones; roughly nine tenths of them were found once. Jointly, the top ten make up around 0.3% of the sample. The data were obtained in a study of OX40 agonist ivuxolimab in advanced cancers. The study in broad terms: Ivuxolimab, which targeted the costimulatory receptor OX40 (CD134), was an agonistic, fully human IgG2 monoclonal antibody. Partial responses occurred in three dose-escalation patients: two with cutaneous melanoma and one with hepatocellular carcinoma. Among the approximately 50 dose-escalation patients, around 20 had hepatocellular carcinoma, about 15 melanoma, 9 renal cell carcinoma and 9 head and neck cancer. Patients were allowed to have had prior anti-PD-1, anti-PD-L1 or anti-CTLA-4 therapy, and about 40% of the dose-escalation patients had been treated with checkpoint inhibitors. Intravenous ivuxolimab was administered to patients every 2 weeks at six dose levels: 0.01, 0.1, 0.3, 1.5, 3 and 10 mg/kg. The point of sequencing TCRbeta in the periphery was to test whether ivuxolimab changed TCR sequence diversity and drove clonal T-cell expansion. In the dose-escalation cohort, 65% to 90% of patients were male, and the mean age was approximately 55 years, with a range of about 20 to 90. The paper covers the monotherapy dose-escalation part of the phase I ivuxolimab trial, which included N of about 50 patients.

The investigation overall reported the following: At doses from 0.1 to 3.0 mg/kg, clonal expansion was seen in both CD4+ and CD8+ blood T cells between baseline and week 6. Partial responders in the 0.1-3.0 mg/kg groups had among the lowest normalized peripheral clonal expansion, especially among CD8+ T cells. Low levels of normalized T-cell clonal expansion were also shown by some nonresponding patients. The antigen specificity of the peripheral T cells that underwent clonal expansion was not determined. After ivuxolimab, more expanded clones were found on average in CD8+ T cells than in CD4+ T cells.

Here the chain combines TRBV29-1 and TRBJ2-4, with a tentative D gene TRBD2 over 6 matching bases. The sample here was CD4+ or CD8+ T cells sorted from blood, taken in a trial of the OX40 agonist ivuxolimab. The source of this sequence is an adult with an advanced solid tumor such as melanoma, head and neck, liver or kidney cancer. The CDR3 reads as follows: CSVRSRDSLGKNIQYF. The DNA sequence follows: TGCAGCGTCAGAAGCCGGGACTCCCTTGGCAAAAACATTCAGTACTTC.